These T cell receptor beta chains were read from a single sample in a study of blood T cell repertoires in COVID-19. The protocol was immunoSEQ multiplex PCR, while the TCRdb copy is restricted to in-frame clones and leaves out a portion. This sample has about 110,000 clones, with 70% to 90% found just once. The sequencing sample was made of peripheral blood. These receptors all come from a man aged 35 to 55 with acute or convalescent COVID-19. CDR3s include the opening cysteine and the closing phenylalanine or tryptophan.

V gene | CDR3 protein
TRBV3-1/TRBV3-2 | CASSQDPGTSGFF
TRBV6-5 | CASNQPGLMNTEAFF
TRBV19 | CASSGRGSGRNTQYF
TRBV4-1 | CASSRNAGSGTSYEQYF
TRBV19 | CASSISQAPNEQFF
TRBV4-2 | CASSQGGGEDSPLHF
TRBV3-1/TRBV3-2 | CASRGTSGRKTQYF
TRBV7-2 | CASSKTSGGYFQETQYF
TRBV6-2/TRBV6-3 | CASSPGTGGSYEQYF
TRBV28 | CASQPSGVGNQPQHF
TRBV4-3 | CASSLGGQGDGSPLHF
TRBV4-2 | CASSRKAGQEYNEQFF
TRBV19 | CASSSDRGRPGQPQHF
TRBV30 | CAWSLGAVYEQYF
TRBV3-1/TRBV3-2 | CASSQEGGGSYNEQFF
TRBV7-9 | CASSLIRGRGYTF
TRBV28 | CASSLSGEKLFF
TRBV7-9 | CATESYYGYTF
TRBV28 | CASSLGRGEGAVNQPQHF
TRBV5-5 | CASTPGTGPNQPQHF
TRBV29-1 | CSTNRLNYGYTF
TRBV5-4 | CASSSPGLSGSPLHF
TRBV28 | CASNPSGMNTEAFF
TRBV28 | CASRTGGAFRATEAFF
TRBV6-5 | CASGTSYNEQFF
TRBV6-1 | CASSEVRNQPQHF
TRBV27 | CASSLKAGSAYGYTF
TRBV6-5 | CATSRGQASGNTIYF
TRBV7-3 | CASSTQLVSYNEQFF
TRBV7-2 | CASSLFVGTGGSGTEAFF
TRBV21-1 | CASSKGYESGGRSYEQYF
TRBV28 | CASSLEGGALGGYTF
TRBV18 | CASSHLADRNSPLHF
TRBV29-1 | CSVEGTANQPQHF
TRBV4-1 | CASSHRLGHEQYF
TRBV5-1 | CASREGATTEAFF
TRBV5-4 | CASSLVLYQPQHF
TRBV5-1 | CASSSGLLAARGSYEQYF
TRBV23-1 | CASSQIGRETYNEQFF
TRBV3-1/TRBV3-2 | CASSQAGRVVGELFF
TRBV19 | CASSPRAFF
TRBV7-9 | CASSLDNRKNSPLHF
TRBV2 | CASKGIAGVGEQYF
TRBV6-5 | CASTPVASGGGTQYF
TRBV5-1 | CASSLEGIPTSEQYF
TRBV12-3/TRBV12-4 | CASSRLSGQPQHF
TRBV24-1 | CATSDLAGGSTYEQYF
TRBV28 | CASSYRAGGETQYF
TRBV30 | CAGEGRNTEAFF
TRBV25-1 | CASSGQGEYSPLHF
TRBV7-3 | CASSLAGEYNEQFF
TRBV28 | CASSPDRVRGYTF
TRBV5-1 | CASNPQGGRLVTDTQYF